The 17 T cell receptor beta chains below come from one sample, sequenced in a study of human T cells and chemical hapten exposure. TCRdb fed the RACE reads into MiXCR, producing one record per CDR3 protein. In the table there are 120,000 or so distinct CDR3 sequences, about 13% of which are singletons. Time point reported: pre-sensitization, week 0. Treatment meaning: therapeutic diphenylcyclopropenone sensitization with weekly scalp DPC. The starting material was whole blood, obtained in connection with sensitization to the hapten diphenylcyclopropenone (DPC). These receptors were taken from a woman between 18 and 29 years old with alopecia areata. Some clones in this sample may be carry-over from other donors' samples.

This clonotype has at least ten counts. The chain uses TRBV10-3 and TRBJ2-3; maybe TRBD1 (5 bases). The V gene's germline CDR1 is ENHRY and CDR2 SYGVKD. Trimming took 4 bases from V and 0 from J, leaving 14 bases between them. The CDR3 sequence is 16 residues long. The CDR3: CAISVSRQPSTDTQYF. The CDR3 DNA follows: TGTGCCATCAGTGTCTCCAGACAGCCTAGCACAGATACGCAGTATTTT.

This clonotype was seen at least ten times. The chain uses TRBV25-1 and TRBJ2-3, with D perhaps given as TRBD1 or TRBD2 (5 bases each). Germline V lookup: CDR1 MGHDK, CDR2 SYGVNS. CDR3 length: 14 residues. V lost 3 bases and J lost 4, with 11 bases in between. CDR3 residues: CASSDRPGPDTQYF. The CDR3 DNA follows: TGTGCCAGCAGTGATCGGCCGGGGCCAGATACGCAGTATTTT.

Only a few counts were recorded for this clonotype. J is TRBJ1-4 and V is TRBV14; D is unresolved. Germline CDR1 reads SGHDN; CDR2 reads FVKESK. CDR3 length: 13 amino acids. Trimming removed 2 bases from V and 6 bases from J, with 7 bases in between. The CDR3 loop reads CASSQPNHEKLFF. The CDR3 bases are TGTGCCAGCAGCCAACCGAACCATGAAAAACTGTTTTTT.

This sequence joins TRBV7-9 and TRBJ2-7; 7 nucleotides agree with TRBD1. CDR3 length: 14 amino acids. The germline gives CDR1 SEHNR, CDR2 FQNEAQ (reference sequence). V lost 2 bases to trimming and J lost 4 bases; unmatched junction nucleotides: 5. The CDR3 DNA is TGTGCCAGCAGCTTAACACAGGGGTGGTACGAGCAGTACTTC. It codes for CASSLTQGWYEQYF.

This clonotype was counted ten times or more. J is TRBJ1-2 and V is TRBV29-1; TRBD1 aligns across 9 bases. CDR1 is SQVTM and CDR2 is ANQGSEA in the germline V gene. The CDR3 consists of 15 residues. V shed 2 bases and J 2 bases; nucleotides not matched to a gene: 6. CDR3 protein: CSVENRGLSNYGYTF. CDR3 nucleotide sequence: TGCAGCGTTGAAAACAGGGGGCTGTCGAACTATGGCTACACCTTC.

In this sample, this clonotype turned up a few times. This sequence joins TRBV20-1 and TRBJ2-7; D uncertain. Trimming pared 2 bases from V and 5 bases from J, leaving 13 bases between. The CDR3 sequence is 13 residues long. Germline-derived CDR1 and CDR2 are DFQATT and SNEGSKA (reference sequence). CDR3 in DNA: TGCAGTGCTAGATCAGGAAGCCTACACGAGCAGTACTTC. Protein sequence: CSARSGSLHEQYF.

The sample holds many counts of this clonotype. This chain links TRBV10-1 with TRBJ2-7, with TRBD1 matching 9 bases. In germline, CDR1 is WNHNN, CDR2 SYGVQD (reference sequence). This CDR3 is 15 amino acids long. The ends lost 3 bases at V and 4 bases at J; junction bases unmatched: 7. This CDR3 is CASSEYRDRAYEQYF. In DNA form, the CDR3 reads TGCGCCAGCAGTGAATACCGGGACAGGGCTTACGAGCAGTACTTC.

This clonotype was recorded many times. This chain links TRBV7-6 with TRBJ2-1; TRBD2 might be the D (6 bases). The V end was cut by 1 base, the J end by 4 bases, with 8 bases between. CDR3 length: 14 residues. Germline assignment: CDR1 SGHVS and CDR2 FNYEAQ. CDR3 residues: CASSLGGEYNEQFF. The CDR3 DNA reads as TGTGCCAGCAGCTTAGGGGGGGAGTACAATGAGCAGTTCTTC.

This clonotype was seen only a few times. V is TRBV6-2 or TRBV6-3 and J is TRBJ2-1; D unclear. The CDR3 runs to 11 residues. V lost 6 bases to trimming and J lost 8 bases, with 8 bases between them. Germline V CDR1 and CDR2: MNHEY, SVGEGT. For the CDR3, the DNA is TGTGCCAGCAGCCGAGGAGATGAGCAGTTCTTC. This codes for CASSRGDEQFF.

This clonotype has a handful of counts. The CDR3 is CASSPTWSKETQYF. Written as DNA, the CDR3 is TGTGCCAGCTCACCCACGTGGTCAAAAGAGACCCAGTACTTC. The chain recombines TRBV18 with TRBJ2-5; D not certain. V was trimmed by 3 bases and J by 3 bases, leaving 11 bases between them. The CDR3 spans 14 residues. Germline V gene lookup returns CDR1 KGHSH and CDR2 LQKENI.

This clonotype was detected a few times. The V call is TRBV29-1, the J call TRBJ1-2, with no clear D. The CDR3 is made up of 11 amino acids. Germline CDR1 reads SQVTM; CDR2 reads ANQGSEA. Trimming took 4 bases from V and 4 from J, leaving 7 bases between them. The CDR3: CSVVEGYGYTF. The CDR3 nucleotides are TGCAGCGTTGTAGAGGGCTATGGCTACACCTTC.

The chain is built from TRBV4-3 and TRBJ2-3; TRBD2 agrees at 9 bases. V gave up 1 base and J gave up 1 base; unmatched junction bases: 6. There are 17 residues in the CDR3. The germline V gene encodes CDR1 LGHNA and CDR2 YSLEER. The CDR3 nucleotides read TGCGCCAGCAGCCAAGTAAGGGCTAGCGGGGGCACAGATACGCAGTATTTT. This codes for CASSQVRASGGTDTQYF.

V gene TRBV20-1 combines with J gene TRBJ2-1; a possible D gene is TRBD1 (5 bases). Germline assignment: CDR1 DFQATT and CDR2 SNEGSKA (reference sequence). CDR3 length equals 15 residues. With 4 bases removed from V and 9 bases from J, the gap between germline ends came to 22 bases. CDR3 protein: CSATNHWGSRSEQFF. CDR3 sequence (DNA): TGCAGTGCTACAAATCATTGGGGCAGCAGGTCTGAGCAGTTCTTC.

The J gene is TRBJ2-1, the V gene TRBV6-2 or TRBV6-3; D may be TRBD2 (6 bases). Germline V gene data show CDR1 as MNHEY and CDR2 as SVGEGT. This CDR3 region has 13 residues. Deletions cut 2 bases from V and 15 bases from J, with 17 bases between. CDR3 sequence: CASSYGTLPGLFF. Written as DNA, the CDR3 is TGTGCCAGCAGTTACGGGACTCTACCGGGCCTGTTCTTC.

This clonotype was seen a handful of times. This chain joins TRBV29-1 and TRBJ2-3; D is undetermined. Trimming removed 0 bases at V and 6 bases at J, with 19 bases between. From germline, CDR1 is SQVTM and CDR2 ANQGSEA. The CDR3 contains 16 residues. DNA for the CDR3: TGCAGCGTTGAAGAGCTGAGGACCCATGCCCCCGATACGCAGTATTTT. Translating it yields CSVEELRTHAPDTQYF.

This clonotype has only a few counts. The rearrangement joins TRBV5-6 to TRBJ2-7; D could derive from TRBD1 or TRBD2 (5 bases each). The CDR3 length is 14 residues. The ends were cut back, 1 base at V and 0 bases at J, with 8 bases in the middle. Germline V gene data show CDR1 as SGHDT and CDR2 as YYEEEE. The chain's CDR3 is CASSLRGFSYEQYF. The CDR3 nucleotides are TGTGCCAGCAGCTTGCGGGGCTTCTCCTACGAGCAGTACTTC.

The genes are TRBV4-3 and TRBJ2-1; 7 nucleotides align to TRBD1. CDR1 and CDR2 from the germline V gene are LGHNA and YSLEER. V gave up 5 bases and J gave up 8 bases; unmatched junction bases: 9. The CDR3 extends over 14 amino acids. DNA of the CDR3: TGCGCCAGCAGCGTAGACAGGGCAACTGATGAGCAGTTCTTC. Translated, it gives CASSVDRATDEQFF.